These T cell receptor beta chains were read from a single sample in a study of technical replicates of blood from several donors. This table comes from immunoSEQ multiplex PCR, and its TCRdb copy is limited to in-frame clones, with some not included. The table records roughly 82,000 clones, 96% of them present only once. The source material was T cells isolated from PBMCs. All receptors come from a human donor in good health. Each CDR3 is given with its conserved first and last residue. The order of the fields is J gene, clone size, V gene, D gene, CDR3 DNA, CDR3 protein. A D gene is named only where the DNA matches it firmly. Size is omitted from some rows. Given values are once, few, many or a class for expanded clones.

TRBJ2-3 | NA | TRBV5-1 | TRBD2 | TGCGCCAGCAGCACCGGAGGACTAGCGGGAACTCCCCGGGATACGCAGTATTTT | CASSTGGLAGTPRDTQYF
TRBJ1-5 | NA | TRBV18 | NA | TGTGCCAGCTCACCCCAGGGATTAATTGGCAATCAGCCCCAGCATTTT | CASSPQGLIGNQPQHF
TRBJ1-5 | NA | TRBV14 | TRBD1 | TGTGCCAGCAGCCTTCGATTACAGGGGGCCGATCAGCCCCAGCATTTT | CASSLRLQGADQPQHF
TRBJ2-2 | NA | TRBV6-1 | TRBD1 | TGTGCCAGCAGACAGGACAGGGGTAACACCGGGGAGCTGTTTTTT | CASRQDRGNTGELFF
TRBJ2-2 | NA | TRBV29-1 | NA | TGCAGCGTTGAGGGGGCCGTCAACACCGGGGAGCTGTTTTTT | CSVEGAVNTGELFF
TRBJ2-7 | NA | TRBV29-1 | TRBD2 | TGCAGCACGACGGGGGGTGACCCCTACGAGCAGTACTTC | CSTTGGDPYEQYF
TRBJ1-4 | NA | TRBV28 | TRBD1 | TGTGCCAGCAGTCCGGGGGACAGGGGCTTGGCAAAACTGTTTTTT | CASSPGDRGLAKLFF
TRBJ2-5 | once | TRBV7-3 | TRBD2 | TGTGCCAGCAGCTTAGGACTAGCGGAACAAGAGACCCAGTACTTC | CASSLGLAEQETQYF
TRBJ2-7 | once | TRBV28 | NA | TGTGCCAGCAGTTTAAACTCAGGATCCCTCGACGAGCAGTACTTC | CASSLNSGSLDEQYF
TRBJ1-2 | NA | TRBV27 | NA | TGTGCCAGCAGGCGAACGGGGGGGAACTATGGCTACACCTTC | CASRRTGGNYGYTF
TRBJ1-1 | NA | TRBV27 | NA | TGTGCCAGCAGTTTTACGAGAGGTGACACTGAAGCTTTCTTT | CASSFTRGDTEAFF
TRBJ2-1 | NA | TRBV9 | TRBD2 | TGTGCCAGCAGCGTAGGAATAGCGGGAGTTTACAATGAGCAGTTCTTC | CASSVGIAGVYNEQFF
TRBJ1-5 | NA | TRBV21-1 | NA | TGTGCCAGCAGCAAAGAGACAGCCACGTGGCAGCCCCAGCATTTT | CASSKETATWQPQHF
TRBJ2-7 | NA | TRBV7-9 | TRBD1 | TGTGCCAGCAGCTCCCCGACAGGGAAGGAACTCTACGAGCAGTACTTC | CASSSPTGKELYEQYF
TRBJ2-7 | few | TRBV28 | NA | TGTGCCAGCAGGACCGGGACTTGGACCTACGAGCAGTACTTC | CASRTGTWTYEQYF
TRBJ1-2 | once | TRBV6-5 | TRBD1 | TGTGCCAGCAGGCCCCGGACAGGGCACTATGGCTACACCTTC | CASRPRTGHYGYTF
TRBJ1-1 | NA | TRBV2 | NA | TGTGCCAGCAGGGAGGGGAGAATGAACACTGAAGCTTTCTTT | CASREGRMNTEAFF
TRBJ2-5 | NA | TRBV19 | NA | TGTGCCAGTAGTATAGGTAACAGCCCCTCACAAGAGACCCAGTACTTC | CASSIGNSPSQETQYF
TRBJ1-2 | NA | TRBV12-5 | NA | TGTGCTAGTGGTTTGGACGGACAGCTCTTCTATGGCTACACCTTC | CASGLDGQLFYGYTF
TRBJ2-2 | NA | TRBV4-3 | NA | TGCGCCAGCAGCCAAGACGTAGAAGTTCTGACCGGGGAGCTGTTTTTT | CASSQDVEVLTGELFF
TRBJ1-1 | NA | TRBV28 | NA | TGTGCCAGCAGTTTACGGCAGGTTGAAGCTTTCTTT | CASSLRQVEAFF
TRBJ2-2 | once | TRBV28 | NA | TGTGCCAGCAGTTCTCTGGCGGGTGATGGGGAGCTGTTTTTT | CASSSLAGDGELFF
TRBJ2-7 | NA | TRBV2 | NA | TGTGCCAGCAGTGAGGAGTACCACGAGCAGTACTTC | CASSEEYHEQYF
TRBJ2-1 | once | TRBV7-2 | NA | TGTGCCAGCAGCACGTCTAGCCCACCCCGACAGTTCTTC | CASSTSSPPRQFF
TRBJ2-5 | NA | TRBV28 | TRBD1 | TGTGCCAGCAGCGGGACAGGGAAACAAGAGACCCAGTACTTC | CASSGTGKQETQYF
TRBJ2-5 | NA | TRBV11-3 | TRBD1 | TGTGCCAGCAGCTTAGCCGGACAGGGAAGGGAGACCCAGTACTTC | CASSLAGQGRETQYF
TRBJ2-3 | NA | TRBV9 | TRBD2 | TGTGCCAGCAGCGCTAGCGGGAAGATAGATACGCAGTATTTT | CASSASGKIDTQYF
TRBJ2-4 | NA | TRBV25-1 | NA | TGTGCCAGCAGTGAAATGGGGAGATTAAACATTCAGTACTTC | CASSEMGRLNIQYF
TRBJ1-1 | NA | TRBV4-1 | NA | TGCGCCAGCAGCCCCCATGGTAGTGAAGCTTTCTTT | CASSPHGSEAFF
TRBJ1-5 | NA | TRBV5-6 | TRBD1 | TGTGCCAGCAGCCCCCGCGACAGGGATCAGCCCCAGCATTTT | CASSPRDRDQPQHF
TRBJ1-2 | NA | TRBV4-3 | NA | TGCGCCAGCAGTCAAGACGGAGTTAACTATGGCTACACCTTC | CASSQDGVNYGYTF
TRBJ2-7 | NA | TRBV11-2 | NA | TGTGCCAGCAGCTTATTTGGGCAGCCATACGAGCAGTACTTC | CASSLFGQPYEQYF
TRBJ2-4 | NA | TRBV4-1 | NA | TGCGCCAGCAGCCAAGATGCGAGAAACATTCAGTACTTC | CASSQDARNIQYF
TRBJ2-1 | once | TRBV5-8 | TRBD2 | TGTGCCAGCAGCTTGAGGCGGGGGAGCTCCTACAATGAGCAGTTCTTC | CASSLRRGSSYNEQFF
TRBJ2-1 | NA | TRBV7-9 | NA | TGTGCCAGCAGCTTCTCGGGTGAGCAGTTCTTC | CASSFSGEQFF
TRBJ1-1 | NA | TRBV10-2 | NA | TGCGCCAGCAATCTCGGGGAGTTGACTGAAGCTTTCTTT | CASNLGELTEAFF
TRBJ2-7 | NA | TRBV19 | NA | TGTGCCAGTAGCGATGGGAGATCCGACGAGCAGTACTTC | CASSDGRSDEQYF
TRBJ2-1 | NA | TRBV7-3 | TRBD2 | TGTGCCAGCAGCCCCCGGACTAGCGGCTACAATGAGCAGTTCTTC | CASSPRTSGYNEQFF
TRBJ2-7 | NA | TRBV4-1 | TRBD1 | TGCGCCAGCAGCCTAGACAGGGGTGGTGACGAGCAGTACTTC | CASSLDRGGDEQYF
TRBJ2-7 | NA | TRBV7-2 | TRBD2 | TGTGCCAGCAGCTTCGGGACTAGCGGTTCTTACGAGCAGTACTTC | CASSFGTSGSYEQYF
TRBJ2-1 | NA | TRBV27 | NA | TGTGCCAGCAGTCCGCTTGACAGCTCCTACAATGAGCAGTTCTTC | CASSPLDSSYNEQFF
TRBJ2-1 | NA | TRBV7-6 | NA | TGTGCCAGCAGCTTCTTGACAGAGTATTCTTTATCCTACAATGAGCAGTTCTTC | CASSFLTEYSLSYNEQFF
TRBJ1-1 | NA | TRBV5-4 | NA | TGTGCCAGCAGCTTGGGAGGTGGTATAAACACTGAAGCTTTCTTT | CASSLGGGINTEAFF
TRBJ2-1 | NA | TRBV9 | NA | TGTGCCAGCAGCGAGCTTGGCAATGAGCAGTTCTTC | CASSELGNEQFF
TRBJ1-3 | NA | TRBV12-5 | NA | TGTGCTAGTGGTTTCTCGGGAGGGGCTGGAAACACCATATATTTT | CASGFSGGAGNTIYF
TRBJ1-1 | NA | TRBV18 | NA | TGTGCCAGCTCACCAACTTCCGATAAGGGGACTGAAGCTTTCTTT | CASSPTSDKGTEAFF
TRBJ1-1 | NA | TRBV28 | TRBD1 | TGTGCCAGCGGCCCGGGACAGGACACTGAAGCTTTCTTT | CASGPGQDTEAFF
TRBJ1-5 | NA | TRBV6-5 | NA | TGTGCCAGCAGTTTGCAGGAGGGGCAGCCCCAGCATTTT | CASSLQEGQPQHF
TRBJ1-1 | NA | TRBV7-2 | NA | TGTGCCAGCAGCTCGACGGGACTAATGGCTTTCTTT | CASSSTGLMAFF
TRBJ1-2 | NA | TRBV29-1 | NA | TGCAGCGTTGGTGTAGGGGAGGGCGGCTACACCTTC | CSVGVGEGGYTF
TRBJ2-7 | NA | TRBV15 | TRBD2 | TGTGCCACCAGCGCCGGGACTAGCGGGCGCTCCTACGAGCAGTACTTC | CATSAGTSGRSYEQYF
TRBJ2-3 | NA | TRBV7-9 | NA | TGTGCCAGCAGCTGGCCATATGGAGGTGCAATAGATACGCAGTATTTT | CASSWPYGGAIDTQYF
TRBJ2-7 | NA | TRBV9 | NA | TGTGCCAGCAGCGTAGGGGGCTTAGTCTACGAGCAGTACTTC | CASSVGGLVYEQYF